This paragraph reports one T cell receptor (beta chain). Its antigen remains unknown. Some clones are missing from TCRdb's copy, which holds only in-frame ones; the method was immunoSEQ multiplex PCR. This table has roughly 76,000 clones, about 90% appearing once. The data stem from a study of OX40 agonist ivuxolimab in advanced cancers. General study findings and limits: Expanded peripheral T cell antigen specificity was not determined.

The V end was cut by 0 bases, the J end by 3 bases, with 11 bases between. From germline, CDR1 is GTSNPN and CDR2 SVGIG (reference sequence). The CDR3 has 14 residues. This TCR came from an adult with an advanced solid tumor such as melanoma, head and neck, liver or kidney cancer. The sequences come from CD4+ or CD8+ T cells sorted from blood, collected in a trial of the OX40 agonist ivuxolimab. The gene calls are TRBV30 and TRBJ1-1; tentative D call: TRBD1 (5 bases). Written as DNA, the CDR3 is TGTGCCTGGAGTGTTTATTTAGGGGACACTGAAGCTTTCTTT. As protein: CAWSVYLGDTEAFF.